The text below deals with one T cell receptor (beta chain). This clonotype was observed a handful of times. Its target antigen remains unknown. No much larger clonotype is one base removed from it; base qualities were not supplied. The TCR beta CDR3 regions were amplified from the RNA transcripts. The TCR CDR3 was subjected to a first round of RT-PCR using the HTBI primer set and the Qiagen OneStep RT-PCR kit. A second multiplex PCR round built the libraries, followed by size selection and purification. Sequencing of the libraries was done on an Illumina HiSeq2000 using paired-end 100 bp reads. Regarding the original processing steps: SOAPnuke was used to process the raw data, with reads discarded if the reads contained adapters or uncalled bases, had a mean Phred below 15, or lacked an exact constant-primer or identifier match. High-quality paired reads were merged using COPE v1.2.5, and each unique nucleotide sequence was defined as a clonotype. MiTCR v1.1 was used to align the clonotypes against IMGT TRBV, TRBD and TRBJ reference segments. The analysis was restricted to V-J combinations with a frequency above 0.0001, which together covered 99.2% of the repertoires. A TCS score was defined as the ratio between F50 (clonal expansion) and ExV (chaos), using BLOSUM62-based TCRdist between CDR3 peptides within each V-J. Welch's t-statistics and random forest reduced 514 V-J features to 10 to 15, which were used in a naive Bayes classifier (R e1071). TCRdb itself trimmed the public reads at Q25 with fastp, ran MiXCR and retained productive beta chains. Rows merge per CDR3 protein into single entries with the most common DNA and genes. The V and J calls here are based on TCRdb, not the publication. The sample table contains roughly 520,000 distinct CDR3 sequences; only one count was recorded for about 24% of them. The ten largest make up around 10% of the sample.

The sample belongs to a study of T cells in Graves' hyperthyroidism and ophthalmopathy (dated by TCRdb to between 2017 and 2020). In the study overall: Peripheral blood samples were taken at the time of initial diagnosis, prior to any treatment. TCR V-J signatures able to tell the groups apart were searched for in a discovery cohort of 95 to 100 patients, of whom more than 40 had Graves' ophthalmopathy and 57 had stable Graves' hyperthyroidism. Prospective prediction of ophthalmopathy was tested in an independent validation cohort consisting of about 19 hyperthyroidism patients and 17 patients who later progressed to ophthalmopathy. The 75 to 100 discovery patients were randomly split 7:3 into training and test sets. The study also compared thyroid tissue and blood T-cell repertoires from several Graves' hyperthyroidism patients. After sampling, hyperthyroidism patients received methimazole starting at 30 mg daily, and ophthalmopathy patients received high-dose intravenous methylprednisolone. The paper describes TCR Vbeta CDR3 sequencing of 120 to 150 peripheral blood samples, made up of around 41 ophthalmopathy patients, roughly 72 hyperthyroidism patients and roughly 17 progressor patients. General study outcomes and caveats: No statistical method was used to fix the sample size in advance, and group allocation was not hidden from the investigators. A 13 V-J signature model separated ophthalmopathy from stable hyperthyroidism, with 87.88% sensitivity and 81% to 82% specificity in cross-validation and 80%/75% in testing. Blood samples also contained most of the expanded thyroid clonotypes (frequency above 0.001), which suggests that blood repertoires may reflect thyroid immune responses. During validation, the model predicted progression to ophthalmopathy a median of about 6.3 months ahead of onset, with approximately 70% sensitivity and roughly 72% specificity.

The CDR3 contains 14 residues, cysteine and phenylalanine counted. Just CDR3 DNA is preserved here, 42 bases in frame from base 1. Trimmed from V: 5 bases; trimmed from J: 2 bases; junction bases lacking a gene match: 6. The CDR1 and CDR2 encoded by the germline V gene (reference sequence) are DFQATT and SNEGSKA. Ophthalmopathy patients had moderately to severely active disease, Clinical Activity Score of at least 3, NOSPECS grade of at least 4, and duration under 3 months. Any patient with an uncontrolled infection, another autoimmune disease, pregnancy or lactation was excluded. Diagnoses were based on clinical symptoms, serum thyroxine and TRAb, thyroid ultrasound and orbital computed tomography. Ficoll-Paque density gradient centrifugation was used to isolate PBMCs from 8 to 10 ml of fresh peripheral blood. Trizol reagent was used to extract total RNA, and RNA quality was then checked on an Agilent 2100 Bioanalyzer.

The clonotype comes from a woman under 40 with Graves' ophthalmopathy. The source material was blood. The chain links TRBV20-1 with TRBJ1-2, with 9 bases aligning to TRBD1. The DNA is as follows: TGCAGTGCTTCAACAGGGGGCGGAAACTATGGCTACACCTTC. Its protein product is CSASTGGGNYGYTF.